The 18 T cell receptor beta chains below all came from one sample that was sequenced in a study of blood T cells in healthy people across ages (dated by TCRdb to about 2015). The protocol used for the library was 5' RACE. The sample was run on an Illumina HiSeq 2500. The second PCR ran for roughly 6 to 11 cycles and used a J-beta primer mix along with a sample-barcoded 5' primer. The public reads were quality trimmed at Q25 with fastp and then assembled into clones with MiXCR by TCRdb, keeping productive beta chains. Rows merge per CDR3 protein into single entries with the most common DNA and genes. The sample table records roughly 1,700,000 distinct CDR3 sequences; roughly 27% of these occur just once. 7.7% of the sample rests with the top ten. The specimen was blood. The receptors originated from a woman in her thirties in good health.

In this sample, this clonotype turned up a few times. The chain links TRBV27 to TRBJ2-5; D is uncertain. Germline-derived CDR1 and CDR2 are MNHEY and SMNVEV (reference sequence). CDR3 length equals 14 residues. With 1 base removed from V and 4 bases from J, the gap between germline ends came to 10 bases. CDR3 DNA: TGTGCCAGCAGTTTATTGCCTACGAGAGAGACCCAGTACTTC. As protein: CASSLLPTRETQYF.

This clonotype was counted between two and nine times. CDR3 region: CASSQPIAGGQETQYF. The DNA for the CDR3 is TGCGCCAGCAGCCAGCCCATAGCGGGGGGCCAAGAGACCCAGTACTTC. This chain uses TRBV4-1 with TRBJ2-5, with 10 bases fitting TRBD2. The CDR3 runs 16 residues. Germline loops: CDR1 MGHRA, CDR2 YSYEKL. V lost 3 bases to trimming and J lost 1 base; unmatched junction nucleotides: 5.

The chain joins TRBV20-1 to TRBJ2-1; 11 nucleotides align to TRBD2. The CDR3 has 14 amino acids. J was trimmed by 7 bases and V by 5 bases; bases with no gene match: 7. Germline assignment: CDR1 DFQATT and CDR2 SNEGSKA (reference sequence). This chain's CDR3 is CSAHLAGGLNEQFF. The CDR3 DNA is TGCAGTGCTCATCTAGCGGGGGGTTTGAATGAGCAGTTCTTC.

The chain combines TRBV5-6 with TRBJ2-7; possibly TRBD2 for D (5 bases). The DNA end is a closer match to TRBJ2-5, so the J assignment may be wrong. The germline gives CDR1 SGHDT, CDR2 YYEEEE. The CDR3 extends over 13 amino acids. DNA for the CDR3: TGTGCCAGCAGGCCAGTAGCGATGGAGACCCAGTACTTC. Translating gives CASRPVAMETQYF.

The rearrangement links TRBV4-1 to TRBJ2-3; TRBD1 matches at 8 bases. The J segment lost 5 bases and the V segment lost 1 base, leaving 14 bases of the junction unmatched. In germline, CDR1 is MGHRA, CDR2 YSYEKL. This CDR3 contains 18 residues. The CDR3 region is CASSQGGQVNLKGDTQYF. In DNA form, the CDR3 reads TGCGCCAGCAGCCAAGGGGGACAGGTGAACTTAAAGGGAGATACGCAGTATTTT.

The rearrangement uses TRBV7-2 and TRBJ2-3; D is possibly TRBD2 (5 bases). This CDR3 region has 13 residues. Germline CDR1 and CDR2: SGHTA and FQGNSA. The V gene lost 3 bases and the J gene lost 6 bases, with 10 bases spanning the gap. CDR3 bases: TGTGCCAGCAGCTTTCAATCTAGCGATACGCAGTATTTT. This sequence encodes CASSFQSSDTQYF.

This clonotype was seen many times. The chain combines TRBV6-2 or TRBV6-3 with TRBJ2-7; D gene ambiguous. CDR1 MNHEY and CDR2 SVGEGT come from the germline V gene. V gave up 2 bases and J gave up 6 bases, with 11 bases separating them. The CDR3 has 13 residues. This CDR3 reads CASSYVSEVEQYF. CDR3 in DNA: TGTGCCAGCAGTTACGTCTCGGAAGTCGAGCAGTACTTC.

This clonotype has more than one count but fewer than ten. The chain has TRBV5-4 and TRBJ2-7; possible D gene TRBD1, 6 bases. In germline, CDR1 is SGHNT, CDR2 YYREEE (reference sequence). Trimming removed 2 bases from V and 1 base from J, with 13 bases in between. There are 15 residues in the CDR3. The CDR3 here is CASSFTWDTSYEQYF. The CDR3 region has the DNA TGTGCCAGCAGCTTTACCTGGGACACTTCCTACGAGCAGTACTTC.

The V and J genes are TRBV7-9 and TRBJ1-1; D gene ambiguous. The CDR3 has 14 residues. Germline CDR1 reads SEHNR; CDR2 reads FQNEAQ (reference sequence). Trimming took off 3 bases at V and 1 base at J, with 9 bases between the two ends. In DNA, the CDR3 is TGTGCCAGCAGCTTCGAGACACCGAACACTGAAGCTTTCTTT. Amino acid sequence: CASSFETPNTEAFF.

This clonotype came up a few times. The J gene is TRBJ1-2, the V gene TRBV28, with 8 nucleotides matching TRBD1. CDR1 is MDHEN and CDR2 is SYDVKM in the germline V gene. This CDR3 region has 15 residues. The ends lost 7 bases at V and 8 bases at J; junction bases unmatched: 15. Here the CDR3 DNA reads TGTGCCAGCACCTTAGGGACAGGACCAGTGGAAGGCTACACCTTC. This gives the protein CASTLGTGPVEGYTF.

The chain links TRBV12-3 or TRBV12-4 to TRBJ1-2; no reliable D call. The CDR3 loop spans 15 amino acids. The V end was cut by 5 bases, the J end by 5 bases, with 18 bases between. Here the CDR3 DNA reads TGTGCCAGCAGTACACTAGCGGCCGCGGCTTATGGCTACACCTTC. Its translation is CASSTLAAAAYGYTF.

The chain carries TRBV13 and TRBJ2-1, with TRBD2 matching 8 bases. Germline assignment: CDR1 PRHDT and CDR2 FYEKMQ (reference sequence). This CDR3 is built from 16 residues. Germline trimming cut 3 bases from V and 1 base from J; bases unmatched to any gene: 5. The DNA for the CDR3 is TGTGCCAGCAGCTTCCCGACTAGCGCGTCCTACAATGAGCAGTTCTTC. The encoded protein is CASSFPTSASYNEQFF.

This clonotype has just a few counts. J is TRBJ2-3 and V is TRBV28; no clear D. V gave up 5 bases and J gave up 4 bases, with 16 bases separating them. CDR1 and CDR2 from the germline V gene are MDHEN and SYDVKM. The CDR3 loop spans 15 amino acids. The CDR3 DNA sequence: TGTGCCAGCAGTCCCCCGGGTCCGAGCGCAGATACGCAGTATTTT. Translating it yields CASSPPGPSADTQYF. Full variable domain (remainder filled in from reference TRBV28 and TRBJ2-3): DVKVTQSSRYLVKRTGEKVFLECVQDMDHENMFWYRQDPGLGLRLIYFSYDVKMKEKGDIPEGYSVSREKKERFSLILESASTNQTSMYLCASSPPGPSADTQYFGPGTRLTVL.

This clonotype was found a few times. As DNA, the CDR3 is TGCAGTGCTAGAGAGGGCTCCCCCCATCAGCCCCAGCATTTT. Its protein product is CSAREGSPHQPQHF. The chain recombines TRBV20-1 with TRBJ1-5; D is unresolved. The V end lost 0 bases, the J end lost 5 bases, and 11 bases lay between the germline ends. This CDR3 is built from 14 residues. Germline V CDR1 and CDR2: DFQATT, SNEGSKA (reference sequence).

Worth noting for this clonotype: Being one base from a much bigger clone, this may be a read error. This chain links TRBV5-5 with TRBJ2-1, with D hard to call. Germline V gene lookup returns CDR1 SGHKS and CDR2 YYEKEE (reference sequence). This CDR3 is 15 amino acids long. This CDR3 reads CASILSYLTYNKQFF. The CDR3 DNA sequence: TGTGCCAGCATTCTCAGCTACCTAACCTACAATAAGCAGTTCTTC.

In this sample, this clonotype turned up a few times. The V call is TRBV2, the J call TRBJ2-4, with 8 bases aligning to TRBD1. V was clipped by 2 bases and J by 7 bases; unmatched bases: 4. The germline V gene has CDR1 SNHLY and CDR2 FYNNEI. The CDR3 length is 14 residues. The CDR3 DNA sequence: TGTGCCAGCAGTGAACAACGGACAGGGAACATTCAGTACTTC. Its translation is CASSEQRTGNIQYF.

The J gene is TRBJ2-1, the V gene TRBV9, with D perhaps matching TRBD2 (5 bases). V was cut by 3 bases and J by 3 bases, with 13 bases left in between. Germline CDR1 reads SGDLS; CDR2 reads YYNGEE. The length of the CDR3 is 15 residues. As DNA, the CDR3 is TGTGCCAGCAGCGCAGCCGGGGTCTACTACAATGAGCAGTTCTTC. Its protein product is CASSAAGVYYNEQFF.

As for this clonotype: With a much larger clone just one base away, this may be a read error. The rearrangement links TRBV7-2 to TRBJ2-5; D is unclear. Trimming left V 6 bases short and J 5 bases short, with 13 bases between. CDR1 is SGHTA, CDR2 FQGNSA, per germline. This CDR3 spans 13 amino acids. The CDR3 protein is CASSSRIGETQYF. Here the CDR3 DNA reads TGTGCCAGCAGTTCCAGGATCGGGGAGACCCAGTACTTC.